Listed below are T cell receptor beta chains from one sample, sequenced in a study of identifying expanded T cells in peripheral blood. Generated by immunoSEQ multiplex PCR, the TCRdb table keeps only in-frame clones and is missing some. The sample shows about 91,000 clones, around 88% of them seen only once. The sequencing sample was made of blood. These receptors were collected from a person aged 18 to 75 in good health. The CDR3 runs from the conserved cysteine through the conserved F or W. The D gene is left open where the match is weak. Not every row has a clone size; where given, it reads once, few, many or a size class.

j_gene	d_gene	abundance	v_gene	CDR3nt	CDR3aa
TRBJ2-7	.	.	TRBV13	TGTGCCAGCAGCTTAGACAACTCCTACGAGCAGTACTTC	CASSLDNSYEQYF
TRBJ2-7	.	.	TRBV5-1	TGCGCCAGCAGTCGGGTGCCCTTC	CASSRVPF
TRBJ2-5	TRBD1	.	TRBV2	TGTGCCAGCAGGACAGTAACAGGGGGCTTAGAGACCCAGTACTTC	CASRTVTGGLETQYF
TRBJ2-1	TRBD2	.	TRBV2	TGTGCCAGCAGGGGGACTAGCGGGGACCTGCTCAGTGAGCAGTTCTTC	CASRGTSGDLLSEQFF
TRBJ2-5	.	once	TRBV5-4	TGTGCCAGCAGCCCCCAATGGCGGAAGTACCAAGAGACCCAGTACTTC	CASSPQWRKYQETQYF
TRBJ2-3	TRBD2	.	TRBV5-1	TGCGCCACCAATAGCGGGCAGGGCACAGATACGCAGTATTTT	CATNSGQGTDTQYF
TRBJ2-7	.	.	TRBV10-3	TGTGCCATCAGTGAGTCCCCACTCCAGTACGAGCAGTACTTC	CAISESPLQYEQYF
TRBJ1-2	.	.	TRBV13	TGTGCCAGCAGCGGTACAGGGTATGGCTACACCTTC	CASSGTGYGYTF
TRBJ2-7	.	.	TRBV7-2	TGTGCCAGCAGCTTAGGGCTTTCGGTTTCCGAGCAGTACTTC	CASSLGLSVSEQYF
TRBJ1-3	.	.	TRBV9	TGTGCCAGCAGCCCCGAGGATTCCGGAAACACCATATATTTT	CASSPEDSGNTIYF
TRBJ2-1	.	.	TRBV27	TGTGCCAGCAGCTTAGGACTCGACAATGAGCAGTTCTTC	CASSLGLDNEQFF
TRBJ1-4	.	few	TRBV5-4	TGTGCCAGCAGCTCAGGGAGTCAGGGAAATGAAAAACTGTTTTTT	CASSSGSQGNEKLFF
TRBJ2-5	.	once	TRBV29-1	TGCAGCGCTGTCCCGATTCGTACACGGGAGACCCAGTACTTC	CSAVPIRTRETQYF
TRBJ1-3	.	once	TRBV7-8	TGTGCCAGCAGCTTTAGGCTGGGGGGGCGCGGAAACACCATATATTTT	CASSFRLGGRGNTIYF
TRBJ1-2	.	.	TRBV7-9	TGTGCCAGCAGCTTATCTTGGGGAGATAGGCGAATAGCCCGAGATGGCTACACCTTC	CASSLSWGDRRIARDGYTF
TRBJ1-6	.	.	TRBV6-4	TGTGCCAGCAGGGCGGTGGACGGATCAAATTCACCCCTCCACTTT	CASRAVDGSNSPLHF
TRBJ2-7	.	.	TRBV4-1	TGCGCCAGCAGCCAAGGCGGAGGGGGAGGGTACGAGCAGTACTTC	CASSQGGGGGYEQYF
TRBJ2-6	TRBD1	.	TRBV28	TGTGCCAGCACCCTAGGCCGGACAGGGTATTCTGGGGCCAACGTCCTGACTTTC	CASTLGRTGYSGANVLTF
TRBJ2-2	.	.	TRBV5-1	TGCGCCAGCAGCTTCGGGGCTTTGTCCACCGGGGAGCTGTTTTTT	CASSFGALSTGELFF
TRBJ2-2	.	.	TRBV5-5	TGTGCCAGCGGAGGGATGACCGGGGAGCTGTTTTTT	CASGGMTGELFF
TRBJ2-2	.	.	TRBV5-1	TGCGCCAGCAGCGTCGACGGAGCTAACACCGGGGAGCTGTTTTTT	CASSVDGANTGELFF
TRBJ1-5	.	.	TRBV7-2	TGTGCCAGCAGCGCGGACCTCCAACAACGGGCCCAGCATTTT	CASSADLQQRAQHF
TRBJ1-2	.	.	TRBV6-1	TGTGCCAGCAGTGAACAGGGGAAGTATGGCTACACCTTC	CASSEQGKYGYTF
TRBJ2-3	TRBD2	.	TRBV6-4	TGTGCCAGCAGTGAGGGCGGGGGTAGCACAGATACGCAGTATTTT	CASSEGGGSTDTQYF
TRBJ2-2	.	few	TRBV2	TGTGCCAGCAGTGAAGCCCGGACAGCGAACACCGGGGAGCTGTTTTTT	CASSEARTANTGELFF
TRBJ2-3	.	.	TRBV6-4	TGTGCCAGCAGTGAGATTGACGGGACAGATACGCAGTATTTT	CASSEIDGTDTQYF
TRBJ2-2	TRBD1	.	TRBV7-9	TGTGCCAGCAGCTTAACAACAGGGGGGCCGAACACCGGGGAGCTGTTTTTT	CASSLTTGGPNTGELFF
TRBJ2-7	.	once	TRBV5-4	TGTGCCAGCAGCGGCGGGGCTCTTGGGACCTACGAGCAGTACTTC	CASSGGALGTYEQYF